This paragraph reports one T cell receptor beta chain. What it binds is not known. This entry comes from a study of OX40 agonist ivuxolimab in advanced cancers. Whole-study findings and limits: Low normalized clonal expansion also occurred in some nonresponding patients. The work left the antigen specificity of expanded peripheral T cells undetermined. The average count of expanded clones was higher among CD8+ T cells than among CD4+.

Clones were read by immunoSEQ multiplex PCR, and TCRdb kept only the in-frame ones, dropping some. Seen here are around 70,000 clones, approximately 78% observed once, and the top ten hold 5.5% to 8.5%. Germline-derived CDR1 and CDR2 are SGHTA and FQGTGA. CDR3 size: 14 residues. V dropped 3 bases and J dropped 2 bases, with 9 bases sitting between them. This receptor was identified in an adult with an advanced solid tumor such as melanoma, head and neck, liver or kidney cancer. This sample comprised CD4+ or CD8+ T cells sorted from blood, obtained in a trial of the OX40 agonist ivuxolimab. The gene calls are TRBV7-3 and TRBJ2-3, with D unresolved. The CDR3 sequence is CASSFAPSTDTQYF. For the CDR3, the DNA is TGTGCCAGCAGCTTTGCACCTTCCACAGATACGCAGTATTTT. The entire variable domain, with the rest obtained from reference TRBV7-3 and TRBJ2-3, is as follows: GAGVSQTPSNKVTEKGKYVELRCDPISGHTALYWYRQSLGQGPEFLIYFQGTGAADDSGLPNDRFFAVRPEGSVSTLKIQRTERGDSAVYLCASSFAPSTDTQYFGPGTRLTVL.